This TCR beta chain appears in the sequencing data of a study of T cell repertoires in cytomegalovirus infection. About the research overall: Recently described HLA-C-restricted plus well-studied HLA-B-restricted CMV epitopes were used. It can be stated that public TCR beta signatures indicated CMV infection as well as a matching HLA type. Points from the study as a whole: Predominance within the ex vivo response was attributable to HLA-C-restricted CMV-specific TCR beta clonotypes. Accumulated public TCR beta family frequency recognized individuals carrying CMV together with the relevant HLA.

In TCRdb, the reads were re-called with MiXCR into one record per CDR3 protein. The sample shows hundreds of thousands of distinct CDR3 sequences, 30% to 40% of them seen only once. The CDR3 is made up of 13 amino acids. From germline, CDR1 is LNHDA and CDR2 SQIVND (reference sequence). The V and J ends lost 8 bases and 3 bases, in that order; junction bases with no gene match: 4. This clonotype was recorded at least ten times. Its cognate antigen is unknown. Material: cultured PBMCs, obtained from culture after CMV antigen stimulation. The clonotype was recovered from a human donor in good health (CMV status not recorded). Some clones in this sample may be carry-over from other donors' samples. V is TRBV19 and J is TRBJ2-5; 9 bases agree with TRBD1. The CDR3 loop is CASSRTGEETQYF. CDR3 in DNA: TGTGCCAGTTCGCGGACAGGGGAAGAGACCCAGTACTTC.